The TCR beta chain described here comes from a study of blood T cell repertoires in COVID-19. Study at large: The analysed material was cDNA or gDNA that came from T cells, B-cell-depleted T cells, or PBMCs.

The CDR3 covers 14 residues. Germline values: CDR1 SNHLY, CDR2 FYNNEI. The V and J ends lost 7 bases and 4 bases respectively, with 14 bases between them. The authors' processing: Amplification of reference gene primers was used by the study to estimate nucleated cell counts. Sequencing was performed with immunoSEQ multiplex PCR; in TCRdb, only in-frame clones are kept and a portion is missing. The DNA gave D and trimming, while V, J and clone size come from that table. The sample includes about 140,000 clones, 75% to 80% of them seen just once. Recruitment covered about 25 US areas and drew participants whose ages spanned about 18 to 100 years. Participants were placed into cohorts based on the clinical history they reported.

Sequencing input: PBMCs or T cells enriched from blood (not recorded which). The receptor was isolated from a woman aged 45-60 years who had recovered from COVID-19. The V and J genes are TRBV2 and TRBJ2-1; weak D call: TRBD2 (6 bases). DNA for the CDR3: TGTGCCAGCACCCCCGGAGGGGCGTACAATGAGCAGTTCTTC. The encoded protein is CASTPGGAYNEQFF.